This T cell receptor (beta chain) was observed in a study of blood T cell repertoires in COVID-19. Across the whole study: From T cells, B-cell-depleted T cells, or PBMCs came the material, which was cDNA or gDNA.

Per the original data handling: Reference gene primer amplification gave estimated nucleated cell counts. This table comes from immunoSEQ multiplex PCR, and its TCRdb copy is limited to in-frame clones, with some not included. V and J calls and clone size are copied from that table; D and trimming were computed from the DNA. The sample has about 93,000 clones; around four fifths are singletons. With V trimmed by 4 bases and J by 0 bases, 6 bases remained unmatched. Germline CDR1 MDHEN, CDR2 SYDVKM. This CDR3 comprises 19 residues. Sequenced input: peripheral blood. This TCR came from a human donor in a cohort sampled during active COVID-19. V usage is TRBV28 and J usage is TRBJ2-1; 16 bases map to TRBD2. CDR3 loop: CASSSGTSGGGFSYNEQFF. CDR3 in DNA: TGTGCCAGCAGTTCCGGGACTAGCGGGGGGGGGTTCTCCTACAATGAGCAGTTCTTC.